Sequencing of this TCR beta chain was carried out in a study of blood T cell repertoires in COVID-19. As for the study in general: Nucleic acid was either cDNA or gDNA, and it came from T cells, B-cell-depleted T cells, or PBMCs.

This CDR3 has 18 amino acids. Germline loops: CDR1 SGHVS, CDR2 FNYEAQ. J gave up 4 bases and V 3 bases, and 8 bases lay outside the gene matches. Here immunoSEQ multiplex PCR was the method, and the copy in TCRdb shows in-frame clones only, minus some. Here the sample spans tens of thousands of clones, roughly 80% being singletons. This sequence originates from an older woman with acute or convalescent COVID-19. The sample comprised peripheral blood. The chain combines TRBV7-6 with TRBJ2-3, with 15 bases aligning to TRBD2. CDR3 amino acids: CASSFRTSGGARADTQYF. The CDR3 nucleotides read TGTGCCAGCAGCTTCCGGACTAGCGGGGGGGCCAGGGCAGATACGCAGTATTTT.